Below, 17 T cell receptor beta chains from the same sample are listed, as sequenced in a study of regulatory T cells in long-lasting Graves disease. The sample's time point: newly diagnosed GD, antithyroid drugs for less than 3 months. The authors made the TCR library using RNA they extracted from PBMCs. Construction of TCR beta libraries relied on iRepertoire HTBI primers and on Arm-PCR targeting CDR3 regions. Using its own MiXCR run on the multiplex PCR reads, TCRdb lists one record per CDR3 protein. The data contain 520,000 or so distinct CDR3 sequences, 9.5% to 15% of them seen just once; the ten biggest clones take up 7.5% to 9%. A further study also used this sample, focusing on T cells in Graves' hyperthyroidism and ophthalmopathy.

Material: peripheral blood mononuclear cells (PBMCs), obtained at new diagnosis, from a patient treated with antithyroid drugs. The receptors stem from a woman in her 30s with Graves disease.

This clonotype was seen at least ten times. The chain recombines TRBV28 with TRBJ1-2, with 9 positions matching TRBD1. The germline gives CDR1 MDHEN, CDR2 SYDVKM. The CDR3 has 16 amino acids. V was clipped by 4 bases and J by 7 bases; unmatched bases: 13. CDR3 loop: CASSSHATDRGSGYTF. For the CDR3, the DNA is TGTGCCAGCAGTTCTCACGCGACGGACAGGGGTTCTGGCTACACCTTC.

This clonotype was counted many times. The gene calls are TRBV20-1 and TRBJ2-7, with a tentative D call TRBD1 (6 bases). The V and J ends lost 0 bases and 3 bases respectively, with 12 bases between them. CDR1 is DFQATT, CDR2 SNEGSKA, per germline (reference sequence). The CDR3 runs to 14 residues. CDR3 residues: CSARDRQEIYEQYF. The CDR3, as DNA: TGCAGTGCTAGAGATAGACAGGAGATCTACGAGCAGTACTTC.

This clonotype was picked up many times. The chain has TRBV7-9 and TRBJ1-3, with D uncertain. CDR3 size: 15 residues. Looked up from germline, CDR1 is SEHNR and CDR2 is FQNEAQ (reference sequence). V was cut by 2 bases and J by 2 bases, with 10 bases left in between. In DNA, the CDR3 is TGTGCCAGCAGCTTAACCAGGACTCCTGGAAACACCATATATTTT. Translated: CASSLTRTPGNTIYF.

The chain is built from TRBV29-1 and TRBJ2-1; TRBD2 aligns across 15 bases. CDR3 length: 19 amino acids. Germline lookup yields CDR1 SQVTM and CDR2 ANQGSEA. V was pared by 1 base and J by 7 bases, with 14 bases of the junction left unmatched. CDR3 region: CSVEGWTSGRAPVRNEQFF. CDR3 bases: TGCAGCGTTGAAGGCTGGACTAGCGGGAGGGCCCCGGTTAGGAATGAGCAGTTCTTC.

This clonotype has a count of ten or more. This chain joins TRBV7-2 and TRBJ2-3, with 7 bases lining up with TRBD2. The CDR3 sequence is 16 residues long. Germline CDR1 is SGHTA and CDR2 is FQGNSA. Trimming removed 0 bases from V and 4 bases from J; junction bases left unmatched: 7. The CDR3 nucleotides are TGTGCCAGCAGCTTAGCCAGGGCGGGAGCCGCAGATACGCAGTATTTT. Amino acids: CASSLARAGAADTQYF.

In its sample, this clonotype was seen many times. V gene TRBV20-1 combines with J gene TRBJ2-1; unclear D gene. The V and J ends lost 5 bases and 4 bases respectively, with 18 bases between them. This CDR3 comprises 15 residues. Germline lookup yields CDR1 DFQATT and CDR2 SNEGSKA (reference sequence). The CDR3 DNA follows: TGCAGTGCTTCCACTGACGGCGACCCTTACAATGAGCAGTTCTTC. Amino acids: CSASTDGDPYNEQFF.

This clonotype was counted between two and nine times. A read error may produce the germline difference seen at one junction end. This sequence joins TRBV7-7 and TRBJ2-3; 12 positions match TRBD2. The closer fit of TRBJ2-7 to the DNA end suggests the J call may be wrong. The CDR3 length is 17 residues. Germline V gene sequence: CDR1 SSHAT, CDR2 FNYEAQ (reference sequence). The CDR3 spells CASSLYRTSGVDYEQYF. CDR3 nucleotide sequence: TGTGCTAGCAGCTTATATCGGACTAGCGGGGTAGACTACGAGCAGTACTTC.

The sample holds many counts of this clonotype. The chain uses TRBV20-1 and TRBJ1-1, with unresolved D. The CDR3 is 11 amino acids. Trimming cost V 2 bases and J 3 bases, with 4 bases left between them. The germline V gene has CDR1 DFQATT and CDR2 SNEGSKA (reference sequence). The CDR3 sequence is CSARRDTEAFF. DNA for the CDR3: TGCAGTGCTAGAAGGGACACTGAAGCTTTCTTT.

The CDR3 spells CASSIGTGGPFTYEQYF. In DNA, the CDR3 is TGCGCCAGCAGCATAGGGACAGGGGGCCCTTTCACCTACGAGCAGTACTTC. The genes are TRBV5-1 and TRBJ2-7; 12 positions agree with TRBD1. Unmatched junction bases numbered 10, after V lost 4 bases and J lost 2 bases. CDR1 is SGHRS, CDR2 YFSETQ, per germline. The CDR3 is 17 residues long.

This clonotype was seen a few times. The gene calls are TRBV2 and TRBJ1-1; D is unclear. The CDR3 has 14 residues. Germline V CDR1 and CDR2: SNHLY, FYNNEI. Trimming removed 4 bases from V and 5 bases from J, with 14 bases in between. CDR3 protein: CASSVISGGTEAFF. DNA of the CDR3: TGTGCCAGCAGTGTTATATCGGGTGGGACTGAAGCTTTCTTT. Full variable domain (outside the CDR3, taken from reference TRBV2 and TRBJ1-1): EPEVTQTPSHQVTQMGQEVILRCVPISNHLYFYWYRQILGQKVEFLVSFYNNEISEKSEIFDDQFSVERPDGSNFTLKIRSTKLEDSAMYFCASSVISGGTEAFFGQGTRLTVV.

In this sample, this clonotype turned up many times. The rearrangement uses TRBV20-1 and TRBJ2-3, with 7 nucleotides matching TRBD1. The CDR3 is made up of 15 amino acids. Germline loops: CDR1 DFQATT, CDR2 SNEGSKA (reference sequence). Trimming removed 0 bases from V and 2 bases from J; junction bases left unmatched: 5. CDR3 amino acids: CSARDRTGSTDTQYF. The CDR3 bases are TGCAGTGCTAGAGATCGGACAGGTTCCACAGATACGCAGTATTTT.

In its sample, this clonotype was seen many times. The chain recombines TRBV30 with TRBJ1-1; TRBD1 aligns across 10 bases. The CDR3 consists of 13 residues. Germline values: CDR1 GTSNPN, CDR2 SVGIG (reference sequence). Trimming cost V 2 bases and J 5 bases; bases outside gene matches: 2. CDR3 protein: CAWSTGQGTEAFF. The CDR3 coding sequence is TGTGCCTGGAGTACGGGACAGGGGACTGAAGCTTTCTTT.

In its sample, this clonotype was seen many times. This chain links TRBV5-1 with TRBJ2-1; 9 bases map to TRBD2. CDR1 SGHRS and CDR2 YFSETQ come from the germline V gene. The CDR3 is made up of 15 amino acids. The junction had 2 bases not matched to a gene; V was cut back by 1 base and J by 3 bases. Here the CDR3 reads CASSLFSGSYNEQFF. The CDR3 coding sequence is TGCGCCAGCAGCTTGTTTAGCGGGAGCTACAATGAGCAGTTCTTC.

The chain couples TRBV28 to TRBJ1-4; D might be TRBD1 (5 bases). V lost 10 bases and J 8 bases, leaving 11 bases between the germline ends. CDR1 is MDHEN and CDR2 is SYDVKM in the germline V gene. The CDR3 totals 11 residues. CDR3 sequence: CAIARGEKLFF. Here the CDR3 DNA reads TGTGCCATCGCCCGGGGGGAAAAACTGTTTTTT.

This clonotype was recorded many times. This sequence joins TRBV7-3 and TRBJ2-7; TRBD1 matches at 9 bases. The V segment lost 4 bases and the J segment 9 bases; nucleotides outside the gene matches: 19. CDR1 is SGHTA and CDR2 is FQGTGA in the germline V gene. This CDR3 has 17 amino acids. CDR3: CASSSPNRDRAFGGQYF. CDR3 nucleotides: TGTGCCAGCAGCTCTCCTAACCGGGACAGGGCTTTCGGGGGGCAGTACTTC.

There are many counts of this clonotype. The chain combines TRBV12-3 or TRBV12-4 with TRBJ1-4; TRBD1 matches 8 bases. V trimming: 5 bases; J trimming: 10 bases; junction bases outside the gene matches: 6. The CDR3 sequence is 13 residues long. In DNA, the CDR3 is TGTGCCAGCAGTCCGACAGGGGTGGTAAAACTGTTTTTT. It encodes CASSPTGVVKLFF.

This clonotype was observed many times. The chain recombines TRBV5-5 with TRBJ2-1; D uncertain. V lost 0 bases and J lost 7, with 14 bases in between. The CDR3 covers 15 residues. From germline, CDR1 is SGHKS and CDR2 YYEKEE (reference sequence). In nucleotides, the CDR3 is TGTGCCAGCAGCTTGGGGAAACGGTGGCAGAATGAGCAGTTCTTC. Translated: CASSLGKRWQNEQFF.